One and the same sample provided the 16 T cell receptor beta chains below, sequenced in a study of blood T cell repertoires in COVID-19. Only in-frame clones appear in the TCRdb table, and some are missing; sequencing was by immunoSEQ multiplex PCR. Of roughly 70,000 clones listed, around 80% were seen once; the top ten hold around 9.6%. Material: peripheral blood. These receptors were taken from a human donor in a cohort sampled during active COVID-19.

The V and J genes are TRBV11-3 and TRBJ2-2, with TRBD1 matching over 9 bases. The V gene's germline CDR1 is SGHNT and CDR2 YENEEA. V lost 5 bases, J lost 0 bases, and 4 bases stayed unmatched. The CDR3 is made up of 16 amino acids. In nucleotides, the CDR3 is TGTGCCAGCAGCCCGGACAGGGGCTCGAACACCGGGGAGCTGTTTTTT. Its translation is CASSPDRGSNTGELFF.

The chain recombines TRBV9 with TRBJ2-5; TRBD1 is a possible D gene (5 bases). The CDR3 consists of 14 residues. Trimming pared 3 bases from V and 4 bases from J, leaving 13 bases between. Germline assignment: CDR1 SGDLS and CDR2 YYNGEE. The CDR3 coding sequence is TGTGCCAGCAGCGCCCAGATAAGGGGAGAGACCCAGTACTTC. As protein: CASSAQIRGETQYF.

Written as DNA, the CDR3 is TGTGCCAGCGGACAGGTGCTCTCTGGGGCCAACGTCCTGACTTTC. Protein product: CASGQVLSGANVLTF. The chain joins TRBV7-2 to TRBJ2-6, with 7 bases aligning to TRBD1. The CDR3 sequence is 15 residues long. Germline V gene sequence: CDR1 SGHTA, CDR2 FQGNSA. The V and J ends lost 8 bases and 0 bases, in that order; junction bases with no gene match: 4.

CDR3 bases: TGTGCCAGCAACAAGTACCTCATAGGTCGGGGCACAGATACGCAGTATTTT. Its translation is CASNKYLIGRGTDTQYF. The chain has TRBV28 and TRBJ2-3; D gene ambiguous. The V and J ends lost 7 bases and 1 base respectively, with 21 bases between them. Looked up from germline, CDR1 is MDHEN and CDR2 is SYDVKM. This CDR3 region has 17 residues.

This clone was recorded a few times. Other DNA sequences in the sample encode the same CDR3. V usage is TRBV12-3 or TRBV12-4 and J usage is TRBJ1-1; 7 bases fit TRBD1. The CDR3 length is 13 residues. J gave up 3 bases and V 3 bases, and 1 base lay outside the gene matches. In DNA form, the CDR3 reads TGTGCCAGCAGTTTGGACAGGTACACTGAAGCTTTCTTT. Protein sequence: CASSLDRYTEAFF.

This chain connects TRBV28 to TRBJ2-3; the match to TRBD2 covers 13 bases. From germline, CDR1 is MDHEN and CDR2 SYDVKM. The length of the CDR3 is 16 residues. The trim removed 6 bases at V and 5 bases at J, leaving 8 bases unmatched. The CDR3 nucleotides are TGTGCCAGCAGCTGGACTAGCGGGAGAAGGGGAGATACGCAGTATTTT. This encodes CASSWTSGRRGDTQYF.

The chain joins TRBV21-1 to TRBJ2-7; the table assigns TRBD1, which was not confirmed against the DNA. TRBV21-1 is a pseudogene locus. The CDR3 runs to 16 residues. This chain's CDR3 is CASSKAHWTVTYEQYF. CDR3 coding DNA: TGTGCCAGCAGCAAAGCTCATTGGACAGTCACCTACGAGCAGTACTTC.

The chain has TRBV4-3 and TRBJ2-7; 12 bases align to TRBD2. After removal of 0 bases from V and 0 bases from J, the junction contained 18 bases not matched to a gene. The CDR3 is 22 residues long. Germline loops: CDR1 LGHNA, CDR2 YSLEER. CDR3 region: CASSQEEGRLAGETRSSYEQYF. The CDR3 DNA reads TGCGCCAGCAGCCAAGAAGAAGGGAGACTAGCGGGGGAAACCAGGAGCTCCTACGAGCAGTACTTC.

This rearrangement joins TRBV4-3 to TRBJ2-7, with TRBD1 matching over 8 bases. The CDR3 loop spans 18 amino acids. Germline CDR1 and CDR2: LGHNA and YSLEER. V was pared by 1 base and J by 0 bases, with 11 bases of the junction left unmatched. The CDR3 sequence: CASSQASPGQAVSYEQYF. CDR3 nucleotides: TGCGCCAGCAGCCAAGCGTCCCCGGGACAGGCCGTCTCCTACGAGCAGTACTTC.

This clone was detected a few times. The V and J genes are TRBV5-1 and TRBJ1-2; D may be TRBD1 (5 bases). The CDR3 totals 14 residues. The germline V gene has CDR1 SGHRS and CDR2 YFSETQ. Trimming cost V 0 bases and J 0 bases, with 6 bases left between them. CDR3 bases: TGCGCCAGCAGCTTGGGACAGTCTAACTATGGCTACACCTTC. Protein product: CASSLGQSNYGYTF.

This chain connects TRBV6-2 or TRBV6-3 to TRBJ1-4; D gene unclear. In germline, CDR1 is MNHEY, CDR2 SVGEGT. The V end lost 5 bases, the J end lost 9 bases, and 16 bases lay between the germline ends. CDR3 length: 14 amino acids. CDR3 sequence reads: CASSQRTDLKKLFF. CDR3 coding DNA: TGTGCCAGCAGTCAAAGGACTGATTTGAAAAAACTGTTTTTT.

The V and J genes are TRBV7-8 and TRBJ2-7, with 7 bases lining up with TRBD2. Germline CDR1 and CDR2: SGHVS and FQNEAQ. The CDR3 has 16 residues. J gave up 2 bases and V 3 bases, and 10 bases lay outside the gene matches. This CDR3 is CASSFNGGGLAYEQYF. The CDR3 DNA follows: TGTGCCAGCAGCTTCAATGGGGGAGGGCTCGCCTACGAGCAGTACTTC. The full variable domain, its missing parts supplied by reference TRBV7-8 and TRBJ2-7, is GAGVSQSPRYKVAKRGQDVALRCDPISGHVSLFWYQQALGQGPEFLTYFQNEAQLDKSGLPSDRFFAERPEGSVSTLKIQRTQQEDSAVYLCASSFNGGGLAYEQYFGPGTRLTVT.

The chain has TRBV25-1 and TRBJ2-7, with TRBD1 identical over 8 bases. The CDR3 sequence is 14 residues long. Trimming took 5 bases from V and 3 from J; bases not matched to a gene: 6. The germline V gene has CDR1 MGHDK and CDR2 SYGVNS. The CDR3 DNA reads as TGTGCCAGCAGTCGGCAGGGGGCATTCTACGAGCAGTACTTC. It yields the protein CASSRQGAFYEQYF.

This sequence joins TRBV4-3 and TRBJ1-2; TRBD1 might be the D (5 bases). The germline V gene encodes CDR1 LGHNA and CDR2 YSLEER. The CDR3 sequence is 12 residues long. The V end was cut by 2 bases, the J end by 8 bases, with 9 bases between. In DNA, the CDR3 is TGCGCCAGCAGCCAATATTCAGGGGGCTACACCTTC. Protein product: CASSQYSGGYTF.

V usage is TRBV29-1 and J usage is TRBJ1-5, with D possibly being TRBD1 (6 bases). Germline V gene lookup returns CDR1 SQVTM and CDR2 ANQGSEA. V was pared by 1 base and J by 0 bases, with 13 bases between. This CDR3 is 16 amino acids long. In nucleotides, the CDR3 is TGCAGCGTTGAAGTGGGTCAGGGGCATAGCAATCAGCCCCAGCATTTT. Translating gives CSVEVGQGHSNQPQHF.

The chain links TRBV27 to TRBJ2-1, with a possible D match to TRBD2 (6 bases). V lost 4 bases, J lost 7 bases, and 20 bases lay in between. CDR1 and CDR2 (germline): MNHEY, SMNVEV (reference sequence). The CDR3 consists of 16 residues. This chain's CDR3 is CASSSRGRDWGNEQFF. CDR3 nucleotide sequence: TGTGCCAGCAGTTCCCGTGGGCGGGATTGGGGAAATGAGCAGTTCTTC.